This T cell receptor beta chain originates from a study of radiotherapy plus CTLA-4 blockade in lung cancer. V trimming: 4 bases; J trimming: 6 bases; junction bases outside the gene matches: 8. The CDR3 sequence is 16 residues long. CDR1 and CDR2 from the germline V gene are MNHNY and SVGAGI (reference sequence). The protocol was immunoSEQ multiplex PCR, while the TCRdb copy is restricted to in-frame clones and leaves out a portion. The sample shows 50,000 to 65,000 clones, more than 60% of them seen only once. This TCR came from a human donor with non-small cell lung cancer who had a partial response to radiotherapy plus ipilimumab. Source: peripheral blood, taken from a patient treated with radiotherapy plus ipilimumab. V gene TRBV6-6 combines with J gene TRBJ1-6; TRBD1 aligns across 8 bases. The CDR3 sequence is CASSFHPTGVNSPLHF. Written as DNA, the CDR3 is TGTGCCAGCAGTTTCCACCCGACAGGGGTTAATTCACCCCTCCACTTT.